Listed below are T cell receptor beta chains from one sample, sequenced in a study of cytomegalovirus exposure and HLA in healthy donors. Sequencing used immunoSEQ multiplex PCR; TCRdb keeps in-frame clones, though not all of them. The sample yields 150,000 to 200,000 clones, 65% to 85% seen once. Sequencing was done on a sample of PBMCs. The receptors stem from a man aged 40-49 years in good health and CMV-seropositive. Each CDR3 is given with its conserved first and last residue. Fields, in order: CDR3 DNA, CDR3 protein, V gene, J gene, clone size, D gene. The D gene is left open where the match is weak. Clone size, where shown, is once, few, many, or a class for clones that have expanded.

TGTGCCAGTAGTATAGCTAGTGACTTTGCCGGGGAGCTGTTTTTT,CASSIASDFAGELFF,TRBV19,TRBJ2-2,-,-
TGTGCCAGCAGTTTACTAGCGGGGGGCTCCTACGAGCAGTACTTC,CASSLLAGGSYEQYF,TRBV6-1,TRBJ2-7,-,TRBD2
TGTGCCAGCAGTCGTACCGGAGACTCTGGAAACACCATATATTTT,CASSRTGDSGNTIYF,TRBV6-5,TRBJ1-3,-,-
TGTGCCAGCAGCAACCGGGACAGGGCATTCTACAATGAGCAGTTCTTC,CASSNRDRAFYNEQFF,TRBV27,TRBJ2-1,-,TRBD1
TGTGCCAGCAGCTTAGGAAGGGACAGGGGAGGTTCCGGATCACCCCTCCACTTT,CASSLGRDRGGSGSPLHF,TRBV7-9,TRBJ1-6,-,TRBD1
TGTGCCAGCTCCCTTGTGGACAGCCTGCCCGCCCCCATTCAGTACTTC,CASSLVDSLPAPIQYF,TRBV18,TRBJ2-4,-,-
TGTGCCAGCAGCGAAGCAGGGACTATCTCCTACAATGAGCAGTTCTTC,CASSEAGTISYNEQFF,TRBV25-1,TRBJ2-1,-,TRBD2
TGTGCCAGCAGCCGGGAGACACCGAGGGACACTGAAGCTTTCTTT,CASSRETPRDTEAFF,TRBV6-6,TRBJ1-1,-,-
TGCGCCAGCAGCTTGGGACAGGGCGCTGAAGCTTTCTTT,CASSLGQGAEAFF,TRBV5-1,TRBJ1-1,-,TRBD1
TGCGCCAGCAGCTGGGAGGGTCATCAGCCCCAGCATTTT,CASSWEGHQPQHF,TRBV5-1,TRBJ1-5,-,-
TGTGCTAGCAGCTTAGCGGGGACAGGGGGTGAGACCCAGTACTTC,CASSLAGTGGETQYF,TRBV7-7,TRBJ2-5,-,TRBD1
TGTGCCAGCAGCCAAGGATTACAGGGGGGTAGCAATCAGCCCCAGCATTTT,CASSQGLQGGSNQPQHF,TRBV4-2,TRBJ1-5,-,TRBD1
TGTGCCAGCAGTCTAGGGGAGGGGAATCAGCCCCAGCATTTT,CASSLGEGNQPQHF,TRBV6-5,TRBJ1-5,few,-
TGTGCCAGCAGTCCGGGCCTCAGGGAAGAGACCCAGTACTTC,CASSPGLREETQYF,TRBV6-1,TRBJ2-5,-,-
TGTGCCAGCCTCAGGGGGCGGACTGGAAACACCATATATTTT,CASLRGRTGNTIYF,TRBV6-6,TRBJ1-3,-,TRBD1
TGTGCCAGCCTTGTTGACAGGGAGGTCCCTGAAGCTTTCTTT,CASLVDREVPEAFF,TRBV2,TRBJ1-1,-,TRBD1
TGTGCCAGCAGCTATAGTGAGAACACTGAAGCTTTCTTT,CASSYSENTEAFF,TRBV11-3,TRBJ1-1,-,-
TGTGCCAGCAGCCAAGATATGACTCAAGAAGCTTTCTTT,CASSQDMTQEAFF,TRBV14,TRBJ1-1,-,-
TGTGCCAGCAGGGGGGGACCGTCGATAAAATACGAGCAGTACTTC,CASRGGPSIKYEQYF,TRBV5-6,TRBJ2-7,-,-
TGTGCCAGCTCACCCGCGGGTGGCCCTGGAAACACCATATATTTT,CASSPAGGPGNTIYF,TRBV18,TRBJ1-3,once,-
TGTGCCAGCTCCCCCCGGGGGGGCGGCACCGGGGAGCTGTTTTTT,CASSPRGGGTGELFF,TRBV5-4,TRBJ2-2,-,TRBD2
TGTGCCAGTATTTTCAGGGGCACTGAAGCTTTCTTT,CASIFRGTEAFF,TRBV6-1,TRBJ1-1,-,-
TGTGCCAGCAGTGATGTTGTCCGGGATTTGGCTTTCTTT,CASSDVVRDLAFF,TRBV6-1,TRBJ1-1,once,-
TGTGCCAGCAGCTTTGCGGGCAGGGGGGAGCAGTACTTC,CASSFAGRGEQYF,TRBV7-2,TRBJ2-7,-,TRBD1
TGTGCCAGCAGTTACTCCGGGACAGGGAGCCAGCCCCAGCATTTT,CASSYSGTGSQPQHF,TRBV6-5,TRBJ1-5,-,TRBD1
TGTGCCTGGACCCCCTATCAGGGTAATAATGAAAAACTGTTTTTT,CAWTPYQGNNEKLFF,TRBV30,TRBJ1-4,-,-
TGCGCCAGCAGCCCAGGACAGGCTACGGGGGGCTACACCTTC,CASSPGQATGGYTF,TRBV5-1,TRBJ1-2,few,TRBD1
TGTGCCAGCAGACAGGGGCAGTATGGCTACACCTTC,CASRQGQYGYTF,TRBV6-5,TRBJ1-2,-,TRBD1
TGCGCCAGCAGCCAATATACAGGGGCGGGCACAGATACGCAGTATTTT,CASSQYTGAGTDTQYF,TRBV4-1,TRBJ2-3,once,TRBD1
TGCGCCAGCAGCACACCGGGACTTTACTACGAGCAGTACTTC,CASSTPGLYYEQYF,TRBV4-1,TRBJ2-7,-,-
TGTGCCAGCAGCCCTGGACGGGGGTTGACCTACGAGCAGTACTTC,CASSPGRGLTYEQYF,TRBV7-3,TRBJ2-7,few,-
TGTGCCAGCAGCCCAGACAGGCGTTCACCCCTCCACTTT,CASSPDRRSPLHF,TRBV6-1,TRBJ1-6,-,-
TGTGCCAGCAGCTTGAGACTGAAGGGGGAGCTGTTTTTT,CASSLRLKGELFF,TRBV7-2,TRBJ2-2,-,-
TGTGCCAGCAGCGTAGCTCCCGCAGACAGGGGGGTCGAGCAGTACTTC,CASSVAPADRGVEQYF,TRBV9,TRBJ2-7,-,TRBD1
TGTGCCAGCAGCTCAGACGGGACAGTGGCCCCAGTCATCAATCAGCCCCAGCATTTT,CASSSDGTVAPVINQPQHF,TRBV5-7,TRBJ1-5,few,TRBD1
TGCAGCGTGGAGGAGACCCAGTACTTC,CSVEETQYF,TRBV29-1,TRBJ2-5,-,-
TGCGCCAGCAGCTTCCAGGGGGCAAACGGTGGCTACACCTTC,CASSFQGANGGYTF,TRBV5-1,TRBJ1-2,-,TRBD1
TGTGCCAGCAGTAACACAGGGGTCGCTTCACCCCTCCACTTT,CASSNTGVASPLHF,TRBV6-4,TRBJ1-6,once,TRBD1
TGTGCCAGCAGCCTATTAGTGAACTATGGCTACACCTTC,CASSLLVNYGYTF,TRBV7-2,TRBJ1-2,-,-
TGTGCCAGTAGTCCCACCCAGACTAGCGGGGGTTACGAGCAGTACTTC,CASSPTQTSGGYEQYF,TRBV19,TRBJ2-7,-,TRBD2
TGTGCCAGCAGCTTAGCGTGGACTAGTAAGAATGAGCAGTTCTTC,CASSLAWTSKNEQFF,TRBV7-9,TRBJ2-1,few,TRBD2
TGTGCCAGTAGTACGTGGGCTAGCGGGGGCGAGACCCAGTACTTC,CASSTWASGGETQYF,TRBV19,TRBJ2-5,-,TRBD2
TGTGCCAGCAGCCAGGATTCCTACGAGCAGTACTTC,CASSQDSYEQYF,TRBV7-3,TRBJ2-7,-,-
TGCAGCTTCCACGGGAGGGGTCAAGAGCAGTACTTC,CSFHGRGQEQYF,TRBV29-1,TRBJ2-7,-,TRBD2
TGTGCCAGCAGCCCCAGACAGGGCTCCTACAATGAGCAGTTCTTC,CASSPRQGSYNEQFF,TRBV5-4,TRBJ2-1,-,TRBD1
TGTGCCAGCAGCCCAGGGGATACTAATGAAAAACTGTTTTTT,CASSPGDTNEKLFF,TRBV6-6,TRBJ1-4,-,-
TGTGCCAGTAGTCTCCCCAAGGGGAGGACAGGGAGGAATTACTATGGCTACACCTTC,CASSLPKGRTGRNYYGYTF,TRBV19,TRBJ1-2,-,TRBD1
TGTGCCACCTCCGACAAGTATAATTCACCCCTCCACTTT,CATSDKYNSPLHF,TRBV15,TRBJ1-6,-,-
TGTGCCAGCAGCTTAGGACAGGGCCATGAAGCTTTCTTT,CASSLGQGHEAFF,TRBV7-9,TRBJ1-1,few,TRBD1
TGTGCCAGCAGCTTGTACCTAGCGGGGTTAGGCGGGGAGCTGTTTTTT,CASSLYLAGLGGELFF,TRBV5-4,TRBJ2-2,-,TRBD2
TGCGCCAGCAGCCAAGATCGGGGTAGGATCTACGGGGAGCAGTACTTC,CASSQDRGRIYGEQYF,TRBV4-3,TRBJ2-7,-,-
TGTGCCAGCAGCTTAACCGGGACTAGCGGGGGAGCGCTCCCCGGGGAGCTGTTTTTT,CASSLTGTSGGALPGELFF,TRBV11-3,TRBJ2-2,-,TRBD2